The 22 T cell receptor beta chains given below trace back to one sample, sequenced in a study of spatial heterogeneity in lung cancer. This sample's time point: sample taken at primary tumor resection. Overall study results and limits: Tumor mutation count correlated with how many alpha and beta TCRs expanded intratumorally.

No cognate antigen is known for these TCRs. TCRdb independently ran MiXCR on the 5' RACE reads; one entry per CDR3 protein. Here the sample spans approximately 6,900 distinct CDR3 sequences, around an eighth being singletons. The sample in question was lung tumor tissue, obtained at surgery. These receptors originate from a male donor with early-stage non-small cell lung cancer.

This clonotype was seen repeatedly, ten times or more. Since the library was made to target alpha chains, this beta chain is a stray read and its abundance is not meaningful. J is TRBJ2-1 and V is TRBV6-5; possible D gene TRBD2, 5 bases. V was shortened by 2 bases and J by 5 bases, with 19 bases between the two germline ends. CDR3 length: 17 amino acids. Germline-derived CDR1 and CDR2 are MNHEY and SVGAGI. The CDR3 is CASSYEEAASRNNEQFF. The CDR3 DNA reads TGTGCCAGCAGTTACGAGGAAGCCGCTAGCAGGAACAATGAGCAGTTCTTC.

The sample holds many counts of this clonotype. Found in a library prepared for alpha chains, this beta chain is an off-target read, and its abundance has little meaning. The chain has TRBV10-1 and TRBJ2-7, with D perhaps TRBD2 (6 bases). Trimming removed 8 bases at V and 4 bases at J, with 12 bases between. The CDR3 is 12 residues long. Germline CDR1 and CDR2: WNHNN and SYGVQD (reference sequence). CDR3 residues: CASPKGTYEQYF. DNA of the CDR3: TGCGCCAGCCCCAAGGGGACTTACGAGCAGTACTTC.

This clonotype has a count of ten or more. This beta chain is off target for a library built for alpha chains, so its abundance means little. The chain employs TRBV2 and TRBJ1-5; D call uncertain. The CDR3 runs to 14 residues. Germline V gene sequence: CDR1 SNHLY, CDR2 FYNNEI. V was trimmed by 4 bases and J by 7 bases, leaving 14 bases between them. CDR3 in DNA: TGTGCCAGCAGTGGGGGAGGAGGTGGGCAGCCCCAGCATTTT. The encoded protein is CASSGGGGGQPQHF.

There are many counts of this clonotype. The library was built for alpha chains, so this beta chain is an off-target read and its size means little. V usage is TRBV2 and J usage is TRBJ2-1; TRBD2 matches at 10 bases. Germline V gene data show CDR1 as SNHLY and CDR2 as FYNNEI. Unmatched junction bases numbered 14, after V lost 6 bases and J lost 9 bases. The CDR3 extends over 16 amino acids. CDR3 sequence (DNA): TGTGCCAGCAGCGACGAAGCGGGAGGGATTATGGCTGAGCAGTTCTTC. It translates to CASSDEAGGIMAEQFF.

This clonotype is termed medium-sized. Because the library targeted alpha chains, this beta chain is an off-target read whose size means little. The V gene is TRBV11-1, the J gene TRBJ2-5; TRBD2 matches 14 bases. CDR1 and CDR2 from the germline V gene are SGHAT and FQDESV (reference sequence). J was trimmed by 6 bases and V by 5 bases; bases with no gene match: 8. The CDR3 is 16 amino acids. CDR3 residues: CASSVTGTSGSKTQYF. The CDR3 DNA follows: TGTGCCAGCAGCGTAACCGGGACTAGCGGGAGTAAGACCCAGTACTTC.

This clonotype was observed at least ten times. This beta chain slipped into a library made for alpha chains as a stray read, so its size is not meaningful. The genes are TRBV6-1 and TRBJ2-1, with D perhaps TRBD1 (6 bases). The CDR3 is 13 amino acids. Trimming cost V 8 bases and J 6 bases, with 14 bases left between them. Germline loops: CDR1 MNHNS, CDR2 SASEGT. CDR3 sequence: CASDWPRGNEQFF. In nucleotides, the CDR3 is TGTGCCAGCGACTGGCCCAGGGGCAATGAGCAGTTCTTC.

This clonotype showed up many times. Being off target in a library aimed at alpha chains, this beta chain has a size of little meaning. This rearrangement joins TRBV18 to TRBJ2-5; TRBD1 matches 9 bases. Germline-derived CDR1 and CDR2 are KGHSH and LQKENI. The length of the CDR3 is 14 residues. Trimming took 7 bases from V and 5 from J; bases not matched to a gene: 8. The CDR3 sequence is CASFAGTGRETQYF. CDR3 sequence (DNA): TGTGCCAGCTTTGCCGGGACAGGGCGTGAGACCCAGTACTTC.

The table lists this clonotype with many counts. Found in a library prepared for alpha chains, this beta chain is an off-target read, and its abundance has little meaning. The CDR3 reads CASSEGGNTIYF. The CDR3, as DNA: TGTGCCAGCAGTGAGGGGGGAAACACCATATATTTT. The V and J genes are TRBV2 and TRBJ1-3; D call uncertain. V lost 3 bases and J 4 bases, leaving 4 bases between the germline ends. CDR1 and CDR2 from the germline V gene are SNHLY and FYNNEI. The CDR3 runs 12 residues.

Details on this clonotype: Found in a library prepared for alpha chains, this beta chain is an off-target read, and its abundance has little meaning. The chain recombines TRBV15 with TRBJ2-7, with D unresolved. Germline values: CDR1 LNHNV, CDR2 YYDKDF (reference sequence). This CDR3 contains 14 residues. V was trimmed by 4 bases and J by 3 bases, leaving 13 bases between them. The CDR3 sequence is CATSMDGPRYEQYF. The CDR3 DNA reads as TGTGCCACCAGCATGGATGGCCCACGCTACGAGCAGTACTTC.

This clonotype was picked up many times. This beta chain lies outside the target of a library built for alpha chains; its clone size means little. This chain uses TRBV6-1 with TRBJ2-5; D uncertain. This CDR3 spans 14 amino acids. V was clipped by 1 base and J by 4 bases, with 10 bases between them. In germline, CDR1 is MNHNS, CDR2 SASEGT. The CDR3 coding sequence is TGTGCCAGCAGTGAAGTTATGGGTGGAGAGACCCAGTACTTC. Its translation: CASSEVMGGETQYF.

This clonotype was found a few times. In a library made to pick up alpha chains, this beta chain is a stray read with a size that means little. The chain has TRBV18 and TRBJ1-5; D is undetermined. CDR1 is KGHSH and CDR2 is LQKENI in the germline V gene. The CDR3 is 14 amino acids. With 5 bases removed from V and 1 base from J, the gap between germline ends came to 9 bases. This CDR3 reads CASSTFTSNQPQHF. The DNA for the CDR3 is TGTGCCAGCTCAACCTTCACAAGCAATCAGCCCCAGCATTTT.

A remark on this clonotype: As an off-target read in a library built for alpha chains, this beta chain has a frequency of little significance. V and J are TRBV2 and TRBJ2-3; a weak D match, TRBD2 (5 bases). Trimming took 6 bases from V and 2 from J, leaving 12 bases between them. CDR1 SNHLY and CDR2 FYNNEI come from the germline V gene. The CDR3 runs to 14 residues. The CDR3 region is CASREDGPTDTQYF. The CDR3 DNA sequence: TGTGCCAGCAGGGAGGATGGCCCCACAGATACGCAGTATTTT.

Turning to this clonotype: Found in a library prepared for alpha chains, this beta chain is an off-target read, and its abundance has little meaning. The chain employs TRBV29-1 and TRBJ2-2, with 7 bases matching TRBD1. CDR1 and CDR2 from the germline V gene are SQVTM and ANQGSEA. This CDR3 has 12 residues. Trimming cost V 7 bases and J 7 bases; bases outside gene matches: 6. The chain's CDR3 is CSADRAGGELFF. The CDR3 DNA reads TGCAGCGCCGACAGGGCTGGCGGGGAGCTGTTTTTT.

This clonotype was counted at least ten times. This beta chain slipped into a library made for alpha chains as a stray read, so its size is not meaningful. V is TRBV20-1 and J is TRBJ2-1; possible D gene TRBD1, 6 bases. The germline V gene encodes CDR1 DFQATT and CDR2 SNEGSKA (reference sequence). V lost 7 bases, J lost 8 bases, and 12 bases lay in between. The length of the CDR3 is 11 residues. CDR3 in DNA: TGCAGTGTAGTAGGGGGTGATGAGCAGTTCTTC. Its translation is CSVVGGDEQFF.

This clonotype was detected only a few times. This beta chain is an unintended read in a library built for alpha chains; its size means little. The V and J genes are TRBV30 and TRBJ2-7; 9 nucleotides agree with TRBD1. V gave up 2 bases and J gave up 6 bases; unmatched junction bases: 8. The CDR3 covers 14 residues. Germline CDR1 GTSNPN, CDR2 SVGIG (reference sequence). The CDR3 reads CAWSSGQGRREQYF. Written as DNA, the CDR3 is TGTGCCTGGAGTAGCGGACAGGGGCGTCGCGAGCAGTACTTC.

This clonotype is deemed medium-sized (0.01 to 0.1%). Found in a library prepared for alpha chains, this beta chain is an off-target read, and its abundance has little meaning. The J gene is TRBJ1-4, the V gene TRBV7-8; TRBD1 matches 7 bases. V trimming: 5 bases; J trimming: 5 bases; junction bases outside the gene matches: 8. The CDR3 consists of 15 residues. The germline gives CDR1 SGHVS, CDR2 FQNEAQ. The DNA of the CDR3 is TGTGCCAGCAGCATACGGACAGGTCCAAATGAAAAACTGTTTTTT. It yields the protein CASSIRTGPNEKLFF.

This clonotype has a handful of counts. This beta chain is a stray read from a library made for alpha chains; its abundance is not meaningful. The chain uses TRBV27 and TRBJ2-7; D is undetermined. This CDR3 has 12 amino acids. Trimming shortened V by 11 bases and J by 2 bases, and 13 bases separated the two germline ends. Germline V gene lookup returns CDR1 MNHEY and CDR2 SMNVEV (reference sequence). In nucleotides, the CDR3 is TGTGCCGTTCCCCCTTGCCCCTACGAGCAGTACTTC. As protein: CAVPPCPYEQYF.

This clonotype was counted at least ten times. This beta chain slipped into a library made for alpha chains as a stray read, so its size is not meaningful. This rearrangement joins TRBV28 to TRBJ1-1; TRBD1 might be the D (5 bases). CDR3 length: 14 amino acids. The germline V and J ends were trimmed by 5 bases and 3 bases, with 13 bases remaining between them. Germline V lookup: CDR1 MDHEN, CDR2 SYDVKM. As DNA, the CDR3 is TGTGCCAGCAGTCCGAGGGGTCAGGACACTGAAGCTTTCTTT. It is translated as CASSPRGQDTEAFF.

This clonotype appeared many times. Little can be read into the size of this beta chain, an off-target read in a library designed for alpha chains. V usage is TRBV5-1 and J usage is TRBJ2-1; the match to TRBD2 covers 13 bases. The CDR3 extends over 17 amino acids. V was clipped by 0 bases and J by 10 bases; unmatched bases: 10. Germline values: CDR1 SGHRS, CDR2 YFSETQ. CDR3 bases: TGCGCCAGCAGCTTGGGGACTAGCGGGAGACCGGAGGGGGAGCAGTTCTTC. Its protein is CASSLGTSGRPEGEQFF.

This clonotype has only a few counts. Being off target in a library aimed at alpha chains, this beta chain has a size of little meaning. V usage is TRBV29-1 and J usage is TRBJ1-1; 7 nucleotides align to TRBD1. J was trimmed by 0 bases and V by 7 bases; bases with no gene match: 2. Germline CDR1 is SQVTM and CDR2 is ANQGSEA. The CDR3 loop spans 12 amino acids. CDR3 region: CSGTGMNTEAFF. The CDR3 DNA reads TGCAGCGGGACAGGCATGAACACTGAAGCTTTCTTT.

This clonotype was seen repeatedly, ten times or more. This beta chain slipped into a library made for alpha chains as a stray read, so its size is not meaningful. In nucleotides, the CDR3 is TGTGCCAGCACGGGGGACTTCACAGATACGCAGTATTTT. Translated: CASTGDFTDTQYF. V and J are TRBV2 and TRBJ2-3; TRBD2 might be the D (6 bases). Germline-derived CDR1 and CDR2 are SNHLY and FYNNEI. Trimming pared 7 bases from V and 2 bases from J, leaving 10 bases between. The CDR3 runs 13 residues.

At least ten counts were recorded for this clonotype. Since the library was made to target alpha chains, this beta chain is a stray read and its abundance is not meaningful. The chain couples TRBV5-4 to TRBJ2-2; D gene ambiguous. Between the trimmed V and J ends, which lost 5 bases and 2 bases, there was a span of 7 bases. This CDR3 is 13 amino acids long. Germline loops: CDR1 SGHNT, CDR2 YYREEE (reference sequence). Written as DNA, the CDR3 is TGTGCCAGCAGTCCGCATAACACCGGGGAGCTGTTTTTT. Its translation: CASSPHNTGELFF.